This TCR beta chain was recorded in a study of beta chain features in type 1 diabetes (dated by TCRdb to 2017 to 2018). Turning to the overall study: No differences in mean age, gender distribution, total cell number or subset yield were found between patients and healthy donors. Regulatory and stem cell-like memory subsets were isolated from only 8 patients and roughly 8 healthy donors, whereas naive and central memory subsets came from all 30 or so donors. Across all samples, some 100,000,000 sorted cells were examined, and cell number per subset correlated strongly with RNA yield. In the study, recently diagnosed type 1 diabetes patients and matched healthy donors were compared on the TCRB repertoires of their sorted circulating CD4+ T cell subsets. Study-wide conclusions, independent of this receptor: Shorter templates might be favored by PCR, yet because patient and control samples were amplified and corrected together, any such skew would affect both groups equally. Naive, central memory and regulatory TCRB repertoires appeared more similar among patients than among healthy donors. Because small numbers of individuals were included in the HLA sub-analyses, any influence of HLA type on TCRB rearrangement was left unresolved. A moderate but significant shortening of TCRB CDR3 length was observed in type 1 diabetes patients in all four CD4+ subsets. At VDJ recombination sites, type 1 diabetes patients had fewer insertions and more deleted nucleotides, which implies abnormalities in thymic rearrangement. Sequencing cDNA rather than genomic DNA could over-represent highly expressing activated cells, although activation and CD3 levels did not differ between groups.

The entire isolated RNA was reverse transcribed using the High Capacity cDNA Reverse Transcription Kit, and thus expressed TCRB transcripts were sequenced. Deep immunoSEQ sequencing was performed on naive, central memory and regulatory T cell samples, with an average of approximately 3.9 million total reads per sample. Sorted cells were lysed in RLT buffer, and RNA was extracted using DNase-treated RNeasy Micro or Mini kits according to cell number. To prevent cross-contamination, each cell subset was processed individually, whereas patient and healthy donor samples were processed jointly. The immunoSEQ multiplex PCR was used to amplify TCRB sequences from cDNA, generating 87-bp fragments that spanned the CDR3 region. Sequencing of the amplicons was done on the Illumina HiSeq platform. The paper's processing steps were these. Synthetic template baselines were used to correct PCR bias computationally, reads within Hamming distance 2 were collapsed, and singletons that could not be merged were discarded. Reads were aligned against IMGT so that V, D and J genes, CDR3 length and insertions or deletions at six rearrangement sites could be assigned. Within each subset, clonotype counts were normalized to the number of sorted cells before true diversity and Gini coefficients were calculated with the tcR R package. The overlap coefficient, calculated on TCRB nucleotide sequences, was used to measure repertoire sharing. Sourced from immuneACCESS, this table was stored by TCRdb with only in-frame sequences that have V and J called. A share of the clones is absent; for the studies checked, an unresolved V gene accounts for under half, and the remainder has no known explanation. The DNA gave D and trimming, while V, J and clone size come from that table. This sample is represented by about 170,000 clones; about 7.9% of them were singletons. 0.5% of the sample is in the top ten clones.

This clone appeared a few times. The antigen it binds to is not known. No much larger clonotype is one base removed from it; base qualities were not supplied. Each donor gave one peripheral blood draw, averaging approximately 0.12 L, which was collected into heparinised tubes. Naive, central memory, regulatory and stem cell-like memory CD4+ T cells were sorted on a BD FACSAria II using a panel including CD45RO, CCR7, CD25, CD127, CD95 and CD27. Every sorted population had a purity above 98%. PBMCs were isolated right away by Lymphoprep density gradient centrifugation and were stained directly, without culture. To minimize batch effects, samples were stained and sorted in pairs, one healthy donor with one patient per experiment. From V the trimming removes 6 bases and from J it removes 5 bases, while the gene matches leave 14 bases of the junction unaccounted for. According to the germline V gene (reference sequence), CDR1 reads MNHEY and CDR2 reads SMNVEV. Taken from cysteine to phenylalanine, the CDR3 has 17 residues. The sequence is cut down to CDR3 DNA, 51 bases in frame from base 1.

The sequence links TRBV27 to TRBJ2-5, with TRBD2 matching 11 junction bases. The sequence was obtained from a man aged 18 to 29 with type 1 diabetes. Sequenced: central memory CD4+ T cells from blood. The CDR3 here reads CASRPPRGSGGDETQYF. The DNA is TGTGCCAGCAGGCCTCCCCGGGGTAGCGGGGGGGACGAGACCCAGTACTTC.